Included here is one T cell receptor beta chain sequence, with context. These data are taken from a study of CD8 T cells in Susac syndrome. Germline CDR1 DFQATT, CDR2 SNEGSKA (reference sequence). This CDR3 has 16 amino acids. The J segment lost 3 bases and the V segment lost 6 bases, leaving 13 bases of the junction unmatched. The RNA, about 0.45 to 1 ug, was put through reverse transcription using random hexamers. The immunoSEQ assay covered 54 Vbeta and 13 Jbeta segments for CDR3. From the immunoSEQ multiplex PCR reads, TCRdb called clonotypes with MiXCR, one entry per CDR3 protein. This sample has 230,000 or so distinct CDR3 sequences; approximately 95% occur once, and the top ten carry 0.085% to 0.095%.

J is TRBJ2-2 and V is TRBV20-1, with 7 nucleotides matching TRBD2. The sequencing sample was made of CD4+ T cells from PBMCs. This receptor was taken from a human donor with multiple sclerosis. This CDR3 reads CSARNRDYEHTGELFF. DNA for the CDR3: TGCAGTGCCAGAAACCGGGACTACGAGCACACCGGGGAGCTGTTTTTT.